Presented here are 18 T cell receptor beta chains from one specimen sequenced in a study of T cells in women clearing cervical HPV infection. TCRdb keeps only in-frame clones here, not all; method: immunoSEQ multiplex PCR. The repertoire table contains 10,000 to 15,000 clones. The specimen sequenced was blood buffy coat. The receptors shown here come from a woman aged 18 to 75 with a cervical HPV16 infection that either progressed to CIN3+ or cleared (not recorded which).

This clone registers hyperexpanded (1% or more) by frequency. With the read ending 3 residues before the CDR3 end, the germline J gene is used to fill in that end. This rearrangement joins TRBV6-2 or TRBV6-3 to TRBJ2-6, with 8 positions matching TRBD2. The CDR3 covers 16 residues. Germline loops: CDR1 MNHEY, CDR2 SVGEGT. The ends lost 2 bases at V and 4 bases at J; junction bases unmatched: 4. CDR3 region: CASSYAGGAGANVLTF. Incomplete CDR3 DNA: TGTGCCAGCAGTTACGCCGGGGGGGCCGGGGCCAACGTC.

Remarks on this clone: The read halts 3 residues ahead of the CDR3 end, with the missing end drawn from the germline J gene. This chain links TRBV10-1 with TRBJ2-7, with a possible D match to TRBD2 (6 bases). CDR3 size: 15 residues. The V gene lost 6 bases and the J gene lost 0 bases, with 15 bases spanning the gap. Germline values: CDR1 WNHNN, CDR2 SYGVQD (reference sequence). The sequenced CDR3 bases are TGCGCCAGCAGCGCCTTGGAGGGGAGCTCCTACGAG. As protein: CASSALEGSSYE. The whole CDR3 sequence reads CASSALEGSSYEQYF.

Regarding this clone: The read stops 3 residues short of the end of the CDR3; the missing end is completed from the germline J gene. The chain joins TRBV19 to TRBJ2-5; 13 bases fit TRBD2. The V gene end was trimmed by 0 bases and the J gene end by 3 bases; junction bases not matched to a gene: 10. The CDR3 loop spans 19 amino acids. Germline CDR1 and CDR2: LNHDA and SQIVND (reference sequence). CDR3 bases read: TGTGCCAGTAGTATAGATCTGGGACTAGCGGGGACGACTAAAGAGACC. Translation gives CASSIDLGLAGTTKET. The CDR3, in full, reads CASSIDLGLAGTTKETQYF.

This clone counts as medium-sized by frequency. With the read ending 3 residues before the CDR3 end, the germline J gene is used to fill in that end. V is TRBV5-1 and J is TRBJ2-2; the match to TRBD2 covers 7 bases. In germline, CDR1 is SGHRS, CDR2 YFSETQ. The junction had 6 bases not matched to a gene; V was cut back by 3 bases and J by 4 bases. This CDR3 region has 15 residues. CDR3 in amino acids: CASSWTRRGTGELFF. The covered CDR3 bases are TGCGCCAGCAGCTGGACTAGGAGGGGCACCGGGGAG.

The CDR3 loop reads CASSLAGGGGETQYF. The part of the CDR3 DNA that was read is TGTGCCAGCAGCTTAGCGGGGGGTGGGGGAGAGACG. The chain joins TRBV7-2 to TRBJ2-3; D is possibly TRBD2 (6 bases). The CDR3 end falls 3 residues outside the read, so it is completed with the germline J gene. CDR3 length equals 15 residues. Germline V gene data show CDR1 as SGHTA and CDR2 as FQGNSA.

With respect to this clone: The read is 3 residues too short to cover the CDR3 end, so that end is filled in from the germline J gene. This rearrangement joins TRBV19 to TRBJ2-2; 8 bases align to TRBD1. In germline, CDR1 is LNHDA, CDR2 SQIVND (reference sequence). This CDR3 contains 16 residues. This CDR3 reads CASSMNPGGLAEKLFF. Incomplete CDR3 DNA: TGTGCCAGTAGTATGAACCCAGGGGGCTTGGCTGAAAAG.

Concerning this clone itself: The read terminates 3 residues before the CDR3 end, so the remaining end is supplied by the germline J gene. The chain joins TRBV7-9 to TRBJ2-7; the D gene is possibly TRBD1 (6 bases). V was shortened by 5 bases and J by 5 bases, with 13 bases between the two germline ends. This CDR3 is built from 13 residues. The germline V gene has CDR1 SEHNR and CDR2 FQNEAQ (reference sequence). The chain's CDR3 is CASSTDRIHEQYF. The sequenced part of the CDR3 DNA is TGTGCCAGCAGCACAGACAGGATCCACGAG.

On this clone: With the read ending 3 residues before the CDR3 end, the germline J gene is used to fill in that end. J is TRBJ2-3 and V is TRBV6-1; 7 bases match TRBD2. This CDR3 is 14 amino acids long. Germline V gene sequence: CDR1 MNHNS, CDR2 SASEGT. CDR3 region: CASSVNPGGETQYF. CDR3 DNA, as far as it was read: TGTGCCAGCAGTGTAAATCCGGGGGGAGAGACG.

About this clone itself: The read ends 3 residues shy of where the CDR3 ends; the end is completed using the germline J gene. The chain joins TRBV20-1 to TRBJ1-4, with TRBD1 as a possible D gene (5 bases). This CDR3 is 13 amino acids long. Looked up from germline, CDR1 is DFQATT and CDR2 is SNEGSKA (reference sequence). CDR3 DNA (partial): TGCAGTGCCAAGGGGACTACCAATTCACCA. Translating gives CSAKGTTNSP. The full CDR3 sequence reads CSAKGTTNSPLFF.

Worth noting for this clone: The read stops 3 residues short of the end of the CDR3; the missing end is completed from the germline J gene. The chain links TRBV18 to TRBJ2-3, with D perhaps TRBD2 (5 bases). This CDR3 contains 14 residues. V was cut by 3 bases and J by 1 base, with 8 bases left in between. The germline CDR1 and CDR2 sequences are KGHSH and LQKENI. The part of the CDR3 DNA that was read is TGTGCCAGCTCACCTAACGGGGGCACAGATACG. The encoded protein is CASSPNGGTDT. In full, the CDR3 is CASSPNGGTDTQYF.

Regarding this clone: The CDR3 goes on 3 residues after the read ends, and that part is filled in from the germline J gene. The chain recombines TRBV6-1 with TRBJ1-5; D uncertain. Trimming took off 2 bases at V and 4 bases at J, with 3 bases between the two ends. CDR3 length equals 12 residues. The germline gives CDR1 MNHNS, CDR2 SASEGT. CDR3 DNA, as far as it was read: TGTGCCAGCAGTGAACAGAATCAGCCC. Translation: CASSEQNQP. The full CDR3 reads CASSEQNQPQHF.

As concerns this clone: The read is 3 residues too short to cover the CDR3 end, so that end is filled in from the germline J gene. The chain carries TRBV19 and TRBJ2-1; maybe TRBD2 (7 bases). The CDR3 totals 15 residues. The germline gives CDR1 LNHDA, CDR2 SQIVND (reference sequence). V gave up 4 bases and J gave up 5 bases, with 15 bases separating them. The sequenced CDR3 bases are TGTGCCAGTAGTACCGGGGGGCTGAGAAACAATGAG. This translates into CASSTGGLRNNE. The entire CDR3 reads CASSTGGLRNNEQFF.

A word on this clone: The CDR3 extends 3 residues past the end of the read, so its final part is completed from the germline J gene. This chain links TRBV5-6 with TRBJ1-1; unclear D gene. The germline V gene encodes CDR1 SGHDT and CDR2 YYEEEE. With 0 bases removed from V and 0 bases from J, the gap between germline ends came to 9 bases. The length of the CDR3 is 15 residues. CDR3 DNA (partial): TGTGCCAGCAGCTTGGTAACAAACATGAACACTGAA. Residues: CASSLVTNMNTE. The full CDR3 protein is CASSLVTNMNTEAFF.

About this clone: The CDR3 extends 3 residues past the end of the read, so its final part is completed from the germline J gene. The chain carries TRBV7-2 and TRBJ1-1; D may be TRBD1 (5 bases). Germline CDR1 SGHTA, CDR2 FQGNSA. The CDR3 length is 15 residues. Partial CDR3 DNA: TGTGCCAGCAGCTCTGATAGCGGGGGAACCGATACG. As protein: CASSSDSGGTDT. The entire CDR3 protein reads CASSSDSGGTDTAFF. Together with reference TRBV7-2 and TRBJ1-1, the CDR3 gives the full variable domain: GAGVSQSPSNKVTEKGKDVELRCDPISGHTALYWYRQSLGQGLEFLIYFQGNSAPDKSGLPSDRFSAERTGGSVSTLTIQRTQQEDSAVYLCASSSDSGGTDTAFFGQGTRLTVV.

Of note for this clone: The read stops 3 residues short of the end of the CDR3; the missing end is completed from the germline J gene. The J gene is TRBJ2-5, the V gene TRBV7-9; D remains ambiguous. Germline V CDR1 and CDR2: SEHNR, FQNEAQ (reference sequence). The V and J ends lost 3 bases and 4 bases respectively, with 12 bases between them. CDR3 length: 14 residues. CDR3 loop: CASSLYGSTETQYF. Partial CDR3 DNA: TGTGCCAGCAGCTTGTACGGGTCAACAGAGACC.

With regard to this clone: The CDR3 end falls 3 residues outside the read, so it is completed with the germline J gene. The gene calls are TRBV7-2 and TRBJ2-5; D gene unclear. The V end was cut by 5 bases, the J end by 5 bases, with 9 bases between. The germline CDR1 and CDR2 sequences are SGHTA and FQGNSA. The CDR3 consists of 12 residues. The CDR3 sequence is CASSPHGETQYF. CDR3 DNA, as far as it was read: TGTGCCAGCAGCCCCCACGGGGAGACC. Looking up the rest from reference TRBV7-2 and TRBJ2-5 gives the full variable domain: GAGVSQSPSNKVTEKGKDVELRCDPISGHTALYWYRQSLGQGLEFLIYFQGNSAPDKSGLPSDRFSAERTGGSVSTLTIQRTQQEDSAVYLCASSPHGETQYFGPGTRLLVL.

In regard to this clone: The observed sequence ends 3 residues before the CDR3 terminus, with the missing tail filled in from the germline J gene. V is TRBV7-9 and J is TRBJ2-5, with D unresolved. V lost 2 bases and J lost 4, with 8 bases in between. The CDR3 is 13 amino acids. In germline, CDR1 is SEHNR, CDR2 FQNEAQ (reference sequence). The CDR3 DNA, read in part, is TGTGCCAGCAGCTTAAACAGAATAGAGACC. Encoded protein: CASSLNRIET. The whole CDR3 sequence is CASSLNRIETQYF.

With regard to this clone: The CDR3 end is not reached by the read, which stops 3 residues before it; the germline J gene fills it in. This chain connects TRBV30 to TRBJ1-5; 8 bases map to TRBD1. The CDR3 covers 14 residues. The J segment lost 9 bases and the V segment lost 0 bases, leaving 7 bases of the junction unmatched. Germline lookup yields CDR1 GTSNPN and CDR2 SVGIG (reference sequence). CDR3 DNA, as far as it was read: TGTGCCTGGAGTGTACGACAGGGGTTCTCGCCC. Translation gives CAWSVRQGFSP. The CDR3, in full, reads CAWSVRQGFSPQHF.